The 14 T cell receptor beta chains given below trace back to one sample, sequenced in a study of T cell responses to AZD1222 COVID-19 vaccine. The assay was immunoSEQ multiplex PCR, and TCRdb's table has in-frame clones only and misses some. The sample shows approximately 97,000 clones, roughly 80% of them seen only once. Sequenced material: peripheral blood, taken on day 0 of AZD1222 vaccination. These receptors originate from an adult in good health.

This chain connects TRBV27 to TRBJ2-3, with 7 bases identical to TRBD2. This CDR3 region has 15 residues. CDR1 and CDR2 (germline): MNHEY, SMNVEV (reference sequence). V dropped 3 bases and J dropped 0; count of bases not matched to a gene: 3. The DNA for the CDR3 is TGTGCCAGCAGTTTGGGGGGGATTAGCACAGATACGCAGTATTTT. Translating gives CASSLGGISTDTQYF.

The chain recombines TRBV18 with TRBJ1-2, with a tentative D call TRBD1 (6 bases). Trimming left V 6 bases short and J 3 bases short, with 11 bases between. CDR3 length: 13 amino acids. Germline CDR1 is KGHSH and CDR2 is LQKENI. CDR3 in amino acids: CASSEGGDYGYTF. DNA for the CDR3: TGTGCCAGCTCGGAGGGGGGGGACTATGGCTACACCTTC. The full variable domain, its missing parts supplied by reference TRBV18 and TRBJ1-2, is NAGVMQNPRHLVRRRGQEARLRCSPMKGHSHVYWYRQLPEEGLKFMVYLQKENIIDESGMPKERFSAEFPKEGPSILRIQQVVRGDSAAYFCASSEGGDYGYTFGSGTRLTVV.

In DNA form, the CDR3 reads TGTGCCAGCAGTGGAGAGACAGGGGGCGCGGGGAACGGAAAACTGTTTTTT. It yields the protein CASSGETGGAGNGKLFF. The chain carries TRBV2 and TRBJ1-4, with 10 bases that match TRBD1. The CDR3 has 17 amino acids. The V and J ends lost 4 bases and 10 bases, in that order; junction bases with no gene match: 15. Germline CDR1 and CDR2: SNHLY and FYNNEI. Supplemented by reference TRBV2 and TRBJ1-4, the full variable domain reads EPEVTQTPSHQVTQMGQEVILRCVPISNHLYFYWYRQILGQKVEFLVSFYNNEISEKSEIFDDQFSVERPDGSNFTLKIRSTKLEDSAMYFCASSGETGGAGNGKLFFGSGTQLSVL.

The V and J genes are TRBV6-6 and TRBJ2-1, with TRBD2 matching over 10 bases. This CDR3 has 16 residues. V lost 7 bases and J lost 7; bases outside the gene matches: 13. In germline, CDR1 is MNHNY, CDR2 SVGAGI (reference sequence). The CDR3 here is CASNQREGPFRNEQFF. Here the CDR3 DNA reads TGTGCCAGCAATCAGCGGGAGGGCCCGTTTCGGAATGAGCAGTTCTTC.

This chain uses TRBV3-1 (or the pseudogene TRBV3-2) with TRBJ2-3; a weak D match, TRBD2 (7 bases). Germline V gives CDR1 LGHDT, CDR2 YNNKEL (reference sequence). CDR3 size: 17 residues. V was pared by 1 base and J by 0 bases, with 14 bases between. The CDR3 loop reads CASSQVGGRTSTDTQYF. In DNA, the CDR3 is TGTGCCAGCAGCCAAGTCGGGGGGCGGACTAGCACAGATACGCAGTATTTT.

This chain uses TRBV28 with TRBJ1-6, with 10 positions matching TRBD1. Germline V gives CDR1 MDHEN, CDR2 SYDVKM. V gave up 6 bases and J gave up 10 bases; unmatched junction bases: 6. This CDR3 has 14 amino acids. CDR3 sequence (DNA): TGTGCCAGCAGCCGGGACAGGGGTGTCTCACCCCTCCACTTT. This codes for CASSRDRGVSPLHF. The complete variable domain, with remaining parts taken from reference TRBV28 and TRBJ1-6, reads DVKVTQSSRYLVKRTGEKVFLECVQDMDHENMFWYRQDPGLGLRLIYFSYDVKMKEKGDIPEGYSVSREKKERFSLILESASTNQTSMYLCASSRDRGVSPLHFGNGTRLTVT.

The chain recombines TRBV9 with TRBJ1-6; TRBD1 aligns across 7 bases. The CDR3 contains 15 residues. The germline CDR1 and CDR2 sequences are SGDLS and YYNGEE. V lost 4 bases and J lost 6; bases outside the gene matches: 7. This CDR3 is CASSTREGANSPLHF. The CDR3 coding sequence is TGTGCCAGCAGCACCCGTGAGGGGGCTAATTCACCCCTCCACTTT.

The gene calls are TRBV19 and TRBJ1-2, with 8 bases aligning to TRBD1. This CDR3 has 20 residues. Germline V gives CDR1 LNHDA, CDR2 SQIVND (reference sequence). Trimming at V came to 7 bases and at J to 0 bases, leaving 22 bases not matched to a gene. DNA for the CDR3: TGTGCCAGTAACCCGAGTATTGCACCGGGACAGGCCTTAGCTAACTATGGCTACACCTTC. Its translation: CASNPSIAPGQALANYGYTF.

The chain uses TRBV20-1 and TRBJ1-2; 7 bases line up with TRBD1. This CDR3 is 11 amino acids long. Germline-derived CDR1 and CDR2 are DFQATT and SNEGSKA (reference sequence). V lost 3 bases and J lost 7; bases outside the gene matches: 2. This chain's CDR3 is CSASGQVGYTF. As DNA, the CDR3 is TGCAGTGCTAGTGGACAGGTTGGCTACACCTTC.

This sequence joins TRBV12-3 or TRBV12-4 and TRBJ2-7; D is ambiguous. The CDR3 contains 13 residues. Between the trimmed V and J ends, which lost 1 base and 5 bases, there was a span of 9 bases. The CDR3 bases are TGTGCCAGCAGTTTAGTTGGTATTGACGAGCAGTACTTC. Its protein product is CASSLVGIDEQYF.

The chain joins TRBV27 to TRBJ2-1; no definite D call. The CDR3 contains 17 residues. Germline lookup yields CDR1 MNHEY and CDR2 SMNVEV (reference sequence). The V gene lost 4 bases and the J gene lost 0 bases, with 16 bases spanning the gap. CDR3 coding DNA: TGTGCCAGCAGTTCATCCGAGCGCCCGAACTCCTACAATGAGCAGTTCTTC. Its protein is CASSSSERPNSYNEQFF.

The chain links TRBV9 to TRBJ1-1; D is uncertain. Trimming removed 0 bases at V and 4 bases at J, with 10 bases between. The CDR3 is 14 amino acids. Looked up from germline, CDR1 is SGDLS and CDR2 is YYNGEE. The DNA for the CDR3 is TGTGCCAGCAGCGTAGAAGGGATCGGCACTGAAGCTTTCTTT. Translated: CASSVEGIGTEAFF. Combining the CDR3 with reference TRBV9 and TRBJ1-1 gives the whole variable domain DSGVTQTPKHLITATGQRVTLRCSPRSGDLSVYWYQQSLDQGLQFLIQYYNGEERAKGNILERFSAQQFPDLHSELNLSSLELGDSALYFCASSVEGIGTEAFFGQGTRLTVV.

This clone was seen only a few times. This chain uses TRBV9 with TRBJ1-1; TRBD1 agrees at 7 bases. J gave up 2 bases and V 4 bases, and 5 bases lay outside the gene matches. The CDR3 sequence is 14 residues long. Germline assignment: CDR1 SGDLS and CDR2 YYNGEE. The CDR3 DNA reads TGTGCCAGCAGCTCAAACAGGGGTAACACTGAAGCTTTCTTT. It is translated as CASSSNRGNTEAFF.

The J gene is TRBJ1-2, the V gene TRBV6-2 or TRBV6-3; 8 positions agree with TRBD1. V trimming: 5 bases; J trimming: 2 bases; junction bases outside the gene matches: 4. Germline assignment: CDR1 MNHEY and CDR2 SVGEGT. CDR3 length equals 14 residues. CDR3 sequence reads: CASSDRTGNYGYTF. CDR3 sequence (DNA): TGTGCCAGCAGTGACAGGACAGGGAACTATGGCTACACCTTC.